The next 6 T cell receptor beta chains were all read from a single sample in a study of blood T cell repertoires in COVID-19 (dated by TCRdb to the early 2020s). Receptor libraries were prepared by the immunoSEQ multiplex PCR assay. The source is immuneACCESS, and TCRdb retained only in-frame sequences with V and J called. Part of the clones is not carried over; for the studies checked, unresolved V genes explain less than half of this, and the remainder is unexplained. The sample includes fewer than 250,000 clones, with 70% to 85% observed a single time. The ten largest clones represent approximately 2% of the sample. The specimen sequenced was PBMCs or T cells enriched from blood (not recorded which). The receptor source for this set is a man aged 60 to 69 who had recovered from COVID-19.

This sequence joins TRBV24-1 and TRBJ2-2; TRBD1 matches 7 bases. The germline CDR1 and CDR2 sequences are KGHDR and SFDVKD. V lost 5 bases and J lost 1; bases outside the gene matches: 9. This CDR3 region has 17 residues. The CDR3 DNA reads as TGTGCCACCAGTGGCCCACCCGGGACAGTGAACACCGGGGAGCTGTTTTTT. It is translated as CATSGPPGTVNTGELFF.

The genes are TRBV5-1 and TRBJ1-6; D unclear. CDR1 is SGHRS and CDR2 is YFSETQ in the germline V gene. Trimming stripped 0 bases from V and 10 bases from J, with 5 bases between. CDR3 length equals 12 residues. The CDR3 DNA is TGCGCCAGCAGCTTGGGGGAGTCACCCCTCCACTTT. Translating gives CASSLGESPLHF.

The CDR3 coding sequence is TGTGCCAGCAGCGTTCAGACCGGGGGATTTAATGAAAAACTGTTTTTT. Its protein product is CASSVQTGGFNEKLFF. The chain has TRBV5-4 and TRBJ1-4; D possibly corresponds to TRBD1 (5 bases). Germline lookup yields CDR1 SGHNT and CDR2 YYREEE (reference sequence). V was pared by 4 bases and J by 4 bases, with 17 bases between. The CDR3 runs to 16 residues.

CDR3 DNA: TGTGCCAGCAGCTTACTCGGCACAGGGAGCTCCTACAATGAGCAGTTCTTC. Encoded protein: CASSLLGTGSSYNEQFF. This sequence joins TRBV7-2 and TRBJ2-1, with a weak D call TRBD1 (6 bases). Germline CDR1 and CDR2: SGHTA and FQGNSA. The CDR3 has 17 amino acids. Trimming took 2 bases from V and 0 from J, leaving 14 bases between them.

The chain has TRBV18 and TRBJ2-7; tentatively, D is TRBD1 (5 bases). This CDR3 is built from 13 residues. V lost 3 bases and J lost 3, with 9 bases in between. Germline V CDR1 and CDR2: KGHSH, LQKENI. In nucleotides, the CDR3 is TGTGCCAGCTCACCTTGGCAGGGCTACGAGCAGTACTTC. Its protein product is CASSPWQGYEQYF.

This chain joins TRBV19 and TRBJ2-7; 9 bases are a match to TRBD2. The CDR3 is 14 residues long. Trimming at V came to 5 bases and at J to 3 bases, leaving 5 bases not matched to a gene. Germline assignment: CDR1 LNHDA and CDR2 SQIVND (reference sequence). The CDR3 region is CASSLGLAGYEQYF. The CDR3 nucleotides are TGTGCCAGTAGTCTGGGACTAGCTGGCTACGAGCAGTACTTC. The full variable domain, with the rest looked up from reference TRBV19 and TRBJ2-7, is DGGITQSPKYLFRKEGQNVTLSCEQNLNHDAMYWYRQDPGQGLRLIYYSQIVNDFQKGDIAEGYSVSREKKESFPLTVTSAQKNPTAFYLCASSLGLAGYEQYFGPGTRLTVT.